Given below is one TCR beta chain in context. Its antigen is currently unknown. Per the germline V gene, CDR1 is PRHDT and CDR2 is FYEKMQ (reference sequence). The CDR3 spans 12 residues. Trimming stripped 5 bases from V and 3 bases from J, with 5 bases between. This entry belongs to a study of CD8 T cells in Susac syndrome. Study results and limitations: Expansion of Susac CD8+ clones peaked in TEMRA cells and in active patients.

RNA, at roughly 0.5 to 1 ug, was reverse transcribed with random hexamers. Multiplex immunoSEQ PCR targeted 54 Vbeta and 13 Jbeta TCR beta segments. Via MiXCR, TCRdb re-called the immunoSEQ multiplex PCR reads, giving one row per CDR3 protein. The sample has 100,000 to 110,000 distinct CDR3 sequences, 95% seen once. TCR beta sequences were obtained from blood CD8+ and CD4+ T cells. The chain joins TRBV13 to TRBJ1-3, with D unclear. The receptor was derived from a human donor with Susac syndrome. Specimen: CD8+ T cells from PBMCs. CDR3 bases: TGTGCCAGCAGCGCTTTTGGAAACACCATATATTTT. This translates into CASSAFGNTIYF.